The clone carrying this T cell receptor beta chain was recorded at least ten times. Its antigen is not identified. This sample was included in a study of T cell repertoires in cytomegalovirus infection. Study-wide findings and caveats: Pooled public TCR beta family frequency picked out CMV carriers with the relevant HLA. HLA-C-restricted CMV-specific TCR beta clonotypes prevailed in the ex vivo response.

The junction had 4 bases not matched to a gene; V was cut back by 5 bases and J by 4 bases. Germline assignment: CDR1 LNHDA and CDR2 SQIVND (reference sequence). The CDR3 extends over 14 amino acids. TCRdb used MiXCR to reprocess the reads, holding one entry per CDR3 protein. The sample shows fewer than 1,000,000 distinct CDR3 sequences, approximately 33% of them seen only once. The sequence came from a human donor in good health (CMV status not recorded). Some clones in this sample may be carry-over from other donors' samples. Sequencing used cultured CD8+ T cells from PBMCs, obtained from culture after CMV antigen stimulation. J is TRBJ2-1 and V is TRBV19; TRBD1 aligns across 8 bases. The CDR3 loop is CASSLDRAYNEQFF. CDR3 nucleotides: TGTGCCAGTAGTCTGGACAGGGCGTACAATGAGCAGTTCTTC.